A selection of T cell receptor beta chains follows, all from one sample in a study of T cell responses to AZD1222 COVID-19 vaccine. Clones were read by immunoSEQ multiplex PCR, and TCRdb kept only the in-frame ones, dropping some. The table lists about 51,000 clones, about 90% of them singletons. The sequencing here drew on peripheral blood, taken 28 days after the second AZD1222 dose. The receptors shown here come from an adult who received the AZD1222 COVID-19 vaccine. The CDR3 runs from the conserved cysteine through the conserved F or W. Each record gives: J gene, clone size, V gene, D gene, CDR3 DNA, CDR3 protein. D genes are given only for firm matches. Clone size is shown for a subset of rows, as once, few, many or a class of expanded clone.

TRBJ2-7	NA	TRBV4-1	NA	TGCGCCAGCAGCCAAGTGGGTCCTAGCGCGAGCGAGCAGTACTTC	CASSQVGPSASEQYF
TRBJ1-6	few	TRBV6-5	NA	TGTGCCAGCAGCTCCGTTGGGAGGTATTCACCCCTCCACTTT	CASSSVGRYSPLHF
TRBJ1-6	NA	TRBV28	TRBD1	TGTGCCAGCAGTTTGGGACAGGTCCCTTCACCCCTCCACTTT	CASSLGQVPSPLHF
TRBJ1-2	NA	TRBV19	NA	TGTGCCAGTAGTATAATTGGGATGGATGGCTACACCTTC	CASSIIGMDGYTF
TRBJ2-2	NA	TRBV2	TRBD2	TGTGCCAGCAGTGATAGTCTAGCGGGAGCCGGCACCGGGGAGCTGTTTTTT	CASSDSLAGAGTGELFF
TRBJ2-7	NA	TRBV6-5	TRBD2	TGTGCCAGCAGTACCACGACTAGCGTAGTCAACGAGCAGTACTTC	CASSTTTSVVNEQYF
TRBJ2-5	NA	TRBV6-5	NA	TGTGCCAGCAGGCTGGACGGATTACAAGAGACCCAGTACTTC	CASRLDGLQETQYF
TRBJ1-5	NA	TRBV7-2	NA	TGTGCCAGCAGCTTATCCCTGGAGCAGCCCCAGCATTTT	CASSLSLEQPQHF
TRBJ2-1	NA	TRBV20-1	TRBD2	TGCAGTGCTAGTCGGACGGAATGGGGTAGCGGGACCAGCTCCTACAATGAGCAGTTCTTC	CSASRTEWGSGTSSYNEQFF
TRBJ1-2	NA	TRBV2	TRBD1	TGTGCCAGCAGTGCCGACAGGGGGAGGAACTATGGCTACACCTTC	CASSADRGRNYGYTF
TRBJ2-7	NA	TRBV10-1	NA	TGCGCCAGCTCGGGCACACCAATTTCCGAGCAGTACTTC	CASSGTPISEQYF
TRBJ2-2	NA	TRBV7-9	NA	TGTGCCAGCAGCTCCAGAGTAGATGCCGGGGAGCTGTTTTTT	CASSSRVDAGELFF
TRBJ2-1	NA	TRBV5-1	TRBD2	TGCGCCAGCAGAGCCGGCCATAGCGGGAGCCCTTCCTACAATGAGCAGTTCTTC	CASRAGHSGSPSYNEQFF
TRBJ2-7	NA	TRBV7-2	NA	TGTGCCAGCAGCTTAGCGCTGGGAGTTTACGAGCAGTACTTC	CASSLALGVYEQYF